This T cell receptor beta chain was identified during a study of response to subunit inactivated influenza vaccine. This clonotype was seen more than once but under ten times. TCRdb reprocessed the RT-PCR reads with MiXCR, giving one entry per CDR3 protein. Of roughly 500,000 distinct CDR3 sequences in the sample, under 30% were seen once. These data were also reused for a study on T cells expressing NK-cell markers. This second study notes: Synthesis of TCR beta cDNA relied on 5'RACE template switching carrying UMIs. Leadership of the CD3+CD56-NKG2C+ fraction also belonged to these clonotypes in several donors. Whether expanded NKG2C-expressing T cell clones recognize HCMV is unknown.

Sequencing was performed on CD4+ T cells sorted from PBMCs, taken 11 to 12 days after vaccination. This clonotype was obtained from a man in his forties or fifties who received an inactivated influenza vaccine.

Written as DNA, the CDR3 is TGTGCCAGCAGCCACTATGGACAGGGGGCCGACGAGCAGTACTTC. Translation: CASSHYGQGADEQYF. The chain has TRBV3-1 and TRBJ2-7; 11 nucleotides match TRBD1. The V segment lost 3 bases and the J segment 5 bases; nucleotides outside the gene matches: 6. The length of the CDR3 is 15 residues. The V gene's germline CDR1 is LGHDT and CDR2 YNNKEL (reference sequence).